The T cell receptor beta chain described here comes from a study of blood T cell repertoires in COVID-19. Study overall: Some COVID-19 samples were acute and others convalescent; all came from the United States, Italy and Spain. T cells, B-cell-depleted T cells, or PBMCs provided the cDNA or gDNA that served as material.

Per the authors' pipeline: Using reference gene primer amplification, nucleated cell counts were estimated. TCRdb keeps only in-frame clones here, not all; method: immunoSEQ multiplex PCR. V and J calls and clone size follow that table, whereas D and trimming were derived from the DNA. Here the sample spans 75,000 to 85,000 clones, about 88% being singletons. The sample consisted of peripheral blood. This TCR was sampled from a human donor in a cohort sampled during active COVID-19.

CDR3 sequence reads: CASSLDADSSYNEQFF. CDR3 nucleotide sequence: TGTGCCAGCAGCTTGGACGCCGACAGCTCCTACAATGAGCAGTTCTTC. The chain carries TRBV5-5 and TRBJ2-1, with D perhaps matching TRBD1 (5 bases). V was cut by 0 bases and J by 0 bases, with 10 bases left in between. This CDR3 has 16 residues. Germline CDR1 is SGHKS and CDR2 is YYEKEE (reference sequence).